This T cell receptor beta chain was recovered during a study of blood T cell repertoires in COVID-19 (dated by TCRdb to 2018 to 2021). In the study overall: Samples from collaborators originated in the United States, Italy and Spain and spanned both the acute and convalescent phases of COVID-19. The repertoires were released in a freely available public database intended as a resource for research on the immune response to SARS-CoV-2. Where HLA class I and class II types were available, the types were taken from metadata supplied by the sample provider, not from assay-based typing. A de-identified subject ID, COVID-19 status, age in years and sex were almost always included in the sample metadata. The dataset comprised deeply sampled blood TCRbeta repertoires from subjects exposed to, actively infected with, or recovered from COVID-19. Samples came from the ongoing ImmuneRACE study (first 160 participants) plus 1,254 subjects from 6 global collaborators. The prospective study material was composed of cDNA or gDNA derived from T cells, B-cell-depleted T cells, or PBMCs. Study-wide conclusions, independent of this receptor: Clinical and demographic metadata were provided uncurated, with the amount varying by source and participant.

This clone came up a few times. Its antigen remains unidentified. It has no much larger one-base neighbor in the sample; base qualities were not kept. Enrolling through a virtual design, the prospective study's participants ranged in age from roughly 18 to 95 years and lived across 24 United States geographic areas. Cohort assignment in the prospective study relied on participant-reported clinical history from a screening survey and a study questionnaire. For ImmuneRACE Cohort 3, a participant was defined as recovered based on two consecutive negative NP/OP PCR tests, clearance by a healthcare professional, or resolution of symptoms. In the prospective study, whole blood, serum and a nasopharyngeal or oropharyngeal swab were collected from each participant by mobile phlebotomists. Over a 2-month period, participants in the prospective study had the option of providing additional blood draws and questionnaires. Prospective study blood samples were shipped either frozen or at room temperature before DNA extraction.

TCRbeta CDR3 regions were amplified from genomic DNA using the immunoSEQ Assay, a bias-controlled multiplex PCR. Concerning the study's data processing: The number of nucleated cells in each sample was estimated by amplification of reference gene primers within the assay. Sequence reads were collapsed and filtered to measure the absolute abundance of every unique TCRbeta CDR3 rearrangement. Productive Simpson clonality was computed per sample as the square root of Simpson's diversity index over productive rearrangements. Here the immuneACCESS table is served through TCRdb, limited to in-frame sequences with V and J called. Missing clones are a known gap in these copies; in checked studies unresolved V genes cover under half, and the rest lacks a known reason. The DNA was the basis for D and trimming; V, J and clone size are from that table. This sample gives 130,000 to 150,000 clones in total; 80% to 90% of them show up just once. The ten top clones hold approximately 10% of the sample.

For CDR1 and CDR2, the germline V gene lists SGHDN and FVKESK. The CDR3 goes from the cysteine to the phenylalanine over 13 residues. Only the CDR3 part of the read is kept: 39 bases, read in frame from the first base. The germline ends are 11 bases apart after V is trimmed by 4 bases and J by 5 bases. This sequence was found in a man aged 55 to 70 who had recovered from COVID-19. Material: PBMCs or T cells enriched from blood (not recorded which). The sequence links TRBV14 to TRBJ2-5, and the D gene may be TRBD2, 5 bases matching. The CDR3 amino acid sequence is: CASSRERGETQYF. The DNA reads as follows: TGTGCCAGCAGCCGGGAGAGAGGGGAGACCCAGTACTTC.